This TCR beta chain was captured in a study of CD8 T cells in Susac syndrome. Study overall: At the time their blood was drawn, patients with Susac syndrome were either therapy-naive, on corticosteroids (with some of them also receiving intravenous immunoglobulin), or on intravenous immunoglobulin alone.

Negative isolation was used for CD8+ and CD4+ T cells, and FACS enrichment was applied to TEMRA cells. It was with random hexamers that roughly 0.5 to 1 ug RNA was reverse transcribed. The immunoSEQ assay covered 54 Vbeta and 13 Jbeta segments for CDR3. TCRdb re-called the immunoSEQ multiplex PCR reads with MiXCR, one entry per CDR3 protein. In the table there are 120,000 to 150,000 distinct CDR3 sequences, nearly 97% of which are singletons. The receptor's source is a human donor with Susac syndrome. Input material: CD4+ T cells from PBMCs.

In nucleotides, the CDR3 is TGTGCCACCAGTGATTCTCGGAGTGAAGAGACCCAGTACTTC. Protein product: CATSDSRSEETQYF. The chain recombines TRBV24-1 with TRBJ2-5; D unclear. This CDR3 is built from 14 residues. Germline-derived CDR1 and CDR2 are KGHDR and SFDVKD. Between the trimmed V and J ends, which lost 2 bases and 3 bases, there was a span of 9 bases.